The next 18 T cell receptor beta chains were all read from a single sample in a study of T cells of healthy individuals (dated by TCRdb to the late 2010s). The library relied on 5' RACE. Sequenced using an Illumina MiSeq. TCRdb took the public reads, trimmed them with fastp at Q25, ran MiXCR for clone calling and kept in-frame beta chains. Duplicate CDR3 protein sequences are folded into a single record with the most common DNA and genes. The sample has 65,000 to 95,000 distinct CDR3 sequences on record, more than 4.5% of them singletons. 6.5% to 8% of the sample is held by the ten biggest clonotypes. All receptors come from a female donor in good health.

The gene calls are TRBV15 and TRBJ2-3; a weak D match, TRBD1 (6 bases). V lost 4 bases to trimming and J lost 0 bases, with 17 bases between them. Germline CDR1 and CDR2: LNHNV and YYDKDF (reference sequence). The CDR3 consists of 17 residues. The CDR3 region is CATSNLRDTISTDTQYF. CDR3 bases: TGTGCCACCAGCAATCTCCGGGACACAATTAGCACAGATACGCAGTATTTT.

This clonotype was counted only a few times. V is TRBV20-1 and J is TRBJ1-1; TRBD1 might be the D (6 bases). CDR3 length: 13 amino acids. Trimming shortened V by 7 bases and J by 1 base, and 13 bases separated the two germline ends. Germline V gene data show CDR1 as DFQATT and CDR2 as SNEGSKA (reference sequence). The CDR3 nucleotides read TGCAGTGTCAGCGGACAGAGGAACACTGAAGCTTTCTTT. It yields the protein CSVSGQRNTEAFF.

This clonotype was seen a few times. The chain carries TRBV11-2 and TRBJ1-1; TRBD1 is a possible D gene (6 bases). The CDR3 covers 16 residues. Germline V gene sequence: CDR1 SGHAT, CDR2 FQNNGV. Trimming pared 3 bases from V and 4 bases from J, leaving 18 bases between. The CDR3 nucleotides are TGTGCCAGCAGCTTCACGATGGGGGCGCGTGGCACTGAAGCTTTCTTT. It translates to CASSFTMGARGTEAFF.

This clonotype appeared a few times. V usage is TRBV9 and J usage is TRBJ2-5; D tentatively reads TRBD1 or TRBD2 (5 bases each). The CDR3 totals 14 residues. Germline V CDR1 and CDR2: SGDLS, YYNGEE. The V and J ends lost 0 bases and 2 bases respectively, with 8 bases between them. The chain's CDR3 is CASSVAGTQETQYF. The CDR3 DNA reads TGTGCCAGCAGCGTAGCGGGGACGCAAGAGACCCAGTACTTC.

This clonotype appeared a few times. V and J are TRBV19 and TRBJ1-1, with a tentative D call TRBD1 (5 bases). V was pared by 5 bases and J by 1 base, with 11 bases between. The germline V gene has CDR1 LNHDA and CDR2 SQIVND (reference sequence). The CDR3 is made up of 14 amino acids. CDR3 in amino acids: CASSPRGTNTEAFF. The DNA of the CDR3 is TGTGCCAGTAGTCCTCGGGGGACGAACACTGAAGCTTTCTTT.

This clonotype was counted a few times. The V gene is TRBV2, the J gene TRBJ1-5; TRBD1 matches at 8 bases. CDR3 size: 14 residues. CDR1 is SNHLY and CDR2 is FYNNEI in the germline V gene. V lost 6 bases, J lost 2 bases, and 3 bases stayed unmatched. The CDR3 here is CASRETGGNQPQHF. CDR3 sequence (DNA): TGTGCCAGCAGGGAGACAGGGGGCAATCAGCCCCAGCATTTT.

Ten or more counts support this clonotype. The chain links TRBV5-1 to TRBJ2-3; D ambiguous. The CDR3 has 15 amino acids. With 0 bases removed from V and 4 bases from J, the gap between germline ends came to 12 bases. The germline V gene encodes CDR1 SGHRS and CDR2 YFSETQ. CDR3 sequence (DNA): TGCGCCAGCAGCTTGGACTGGAACGTCCCAGATACGCAGTATTTT. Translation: CASSLDWNVPDTQYF.

The CDR3 bases are TGTGCCAGCAGCCCCTTAGCGGGAGGGGGTAATGAGCAGTTCTTC. Translating it yields CASSPLAGGGNEQFF. The V and J genes are TRBV7-9 and TRBJ2-1, with 11 bases matching TRBD2. The germline V gene has CDR1 SEHNR and CDR2 FQNEAQ (reference sequence). The junction had 7 bases not matched to a gene; V was cut back by 5 bases and J by 7 bases. CDR3 length equals 15 residues.

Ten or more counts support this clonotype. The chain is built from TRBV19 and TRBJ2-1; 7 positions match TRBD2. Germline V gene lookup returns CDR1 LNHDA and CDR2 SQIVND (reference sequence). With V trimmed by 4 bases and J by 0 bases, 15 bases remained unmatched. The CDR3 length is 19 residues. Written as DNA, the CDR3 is TGTGCCAGTAGTACCAGCGGGACCGCACGACCCAGCTCCTACAATGAGCAGTTCTTC. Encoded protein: CASSTSGTARPSSYNEQFF.

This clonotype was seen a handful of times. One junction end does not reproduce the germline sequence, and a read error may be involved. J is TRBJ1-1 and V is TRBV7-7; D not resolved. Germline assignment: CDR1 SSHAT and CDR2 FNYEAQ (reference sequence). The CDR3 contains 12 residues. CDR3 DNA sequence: TGTGCTAGCAGCCCCTTGAAGGGTGAAGCTTTCTTT. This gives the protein CASSPLKGEAFF.

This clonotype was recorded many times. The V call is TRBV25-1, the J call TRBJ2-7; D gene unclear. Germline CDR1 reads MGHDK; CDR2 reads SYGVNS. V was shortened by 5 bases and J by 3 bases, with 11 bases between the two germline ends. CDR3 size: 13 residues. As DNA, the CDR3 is TGTGCCAGCAGTCCTCTCGGAGTCTACGAGCAGTACTTC. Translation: CASSPLGVYEQYF.

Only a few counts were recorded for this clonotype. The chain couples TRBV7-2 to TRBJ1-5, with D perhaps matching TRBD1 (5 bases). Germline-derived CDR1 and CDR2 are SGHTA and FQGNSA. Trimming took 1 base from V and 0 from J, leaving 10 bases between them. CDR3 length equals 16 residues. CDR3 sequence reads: CASSLVGGSSNQPQHF. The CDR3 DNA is TGTGCCAGCAGCTTAGTGGGGGGAAGTAGCAATCAGCCCCAGCATTTT.

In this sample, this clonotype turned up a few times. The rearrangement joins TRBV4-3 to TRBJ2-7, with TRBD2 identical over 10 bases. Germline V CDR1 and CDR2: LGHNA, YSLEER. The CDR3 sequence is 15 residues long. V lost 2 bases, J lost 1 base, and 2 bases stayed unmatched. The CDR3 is CASSQLAGESYEQYF. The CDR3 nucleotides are TGCGCCAGCAGCCAACTAGCGGGAGAGTCCTACGAGCAGTACTTC.

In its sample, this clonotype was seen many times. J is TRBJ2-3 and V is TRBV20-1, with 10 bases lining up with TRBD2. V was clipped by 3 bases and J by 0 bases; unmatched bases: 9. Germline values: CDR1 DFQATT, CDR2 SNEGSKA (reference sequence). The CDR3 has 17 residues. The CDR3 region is CSASGTATSGSTDTQYF. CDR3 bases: TGCAGTGCTAGTGGCACCGCGACTAGCGGGAGCACAGATACGCAGTATTTT.

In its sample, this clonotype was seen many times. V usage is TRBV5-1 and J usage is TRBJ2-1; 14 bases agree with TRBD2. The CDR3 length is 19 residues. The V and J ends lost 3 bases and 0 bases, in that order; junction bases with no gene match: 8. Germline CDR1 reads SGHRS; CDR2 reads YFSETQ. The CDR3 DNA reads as TGCGCCAGCAGCTCGCCGGGGACTAGCGGGAGTAGCTCCTACAATGAGCAGTTCTTC. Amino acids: CASSSPGTSGSSSYNEQFF.

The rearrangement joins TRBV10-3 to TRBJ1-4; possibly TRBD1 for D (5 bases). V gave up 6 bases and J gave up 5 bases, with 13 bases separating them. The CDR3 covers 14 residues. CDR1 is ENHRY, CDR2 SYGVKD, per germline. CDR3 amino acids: CAISGTGRNEKLFF. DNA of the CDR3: TGTGCCATCAGCGGGACGGGGCGGAATGAAAAACTGTTTTTT.

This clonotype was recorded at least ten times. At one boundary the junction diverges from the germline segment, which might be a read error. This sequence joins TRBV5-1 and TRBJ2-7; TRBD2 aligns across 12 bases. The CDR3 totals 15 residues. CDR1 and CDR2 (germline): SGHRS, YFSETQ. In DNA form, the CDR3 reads TGTGCCAGCAGTGTGACTAGCGGGAGCTCCTACGAGCAGTACTTC. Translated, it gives CASSVTSGSSYEQYF.

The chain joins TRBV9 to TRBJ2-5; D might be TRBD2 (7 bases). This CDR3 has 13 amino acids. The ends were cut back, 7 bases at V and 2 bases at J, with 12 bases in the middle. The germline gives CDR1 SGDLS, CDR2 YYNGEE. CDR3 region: CASGGGQQETQYF. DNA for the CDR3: TGTGCCAGCGGGGGGGGCCAACAAGAGACCCAGTACTTC.